The clone carrying this T cell receptor (beta chain) was detected only a few times. What it binds is not known. Peripheral blood from each donor was collected in a volume of 9.5 to 10 milliliters. It was with a sample-barcoded 5' primer and a J-beta primer mix that a second PCR of roughly 7 to 12 cycles was run. Using its own MiXCR run on the 5' RACE reads, TCRdb lists one record per CDR3 protein. The sample lists 650,000 to 1,000,000 distinct CDR3 sequences; 35% to 40% were seen once. This sample was included in a study of blood T cells in healthy people across ages. Turning to the study itself: T cells yielded about one barcoded beta molecule per two cells through template switching.

Study observations and caveats: PBMCs left unsorted prevented a conclusive naive versus antigen-experienced comparison. Diversity of TCR beta per million T cells declined in a roughly linear way with age.

The material sequenced was blood. This receptor was taken from a man younger than 35 in good health.

In DNA, the CDR3 is TGTGCCAGCAGCGTAGGTGGCAGGGGCGCGTCCTACAATGAGCAGTACTTC. It translates to CASSVGGRGASYNEQYF. The chain combines TRBV9 with TRBJ2-1, with D possibly TRBD1 on 6 matching bases. The J call is uncertain, as TRBJ2-7 better fits the DNA end. CDR1 SGDLS and CDR2 YYNGEE come from the germline V gene. The CDR3 runs 17 residues.